The rows below give T cell receptor beta chains drawn from one sample of a study of cytomegalovirus exposure and HLA in healthy donors. Generated by immunoSEQ multiplex PCR, the TCRdb table keeps only in-frame clones and is missing some. The table records some 49,000 clones, almost 95% of them present only once. The sequenced sample consisted of PBMCs. Every receptor here comes from a man in his late teens or twenties in good health and CMV-seronegative. Each CDR3 is given with its conserved first and last residue.

v_call,j_call,cdr3_aa
TRBV7-8,TRBJ2-1,CASNPDRATNEQFF
TRBV7-9,TRBJ1-5,CASSPGGGNQPQHF
TRBV5-4,TRBJ2-1,CASRETASGPYNEQFF
TRBV6-5,TRBJ2-1,CASSYGTDSYNEQFF
TRBV18,TRBJ1-2,CASSPTGDYGYTF
TRBV30,TRBJ2-1,CAWSIRGDNEQFF
TRBV6-4,TRBJ2-7,CAMGLAGPSSYEQYF
TRBV6-1,TRBJ2-3,CASSDTASTDTQYF
TRBV7-6,TRBJ2-3,CASSLYRQGVTDTQYF
TRBV4-2,TRBJ2-1,CASGLAGNEQFF
TRBV18,TRBJ2-1,CASSPVTGTGTYNEQFF
TRBV5-1,TRBJ2-5,CASTLTGGGNQETQYF
TRBV13,TRBJ2-7,CASSSTNRAYEQYF
TRBV6-6,TRBJ1-4,CASRRQIATNEKLFF
TRBV18,TRBJ1-5,CASSPSGKGNQPQHF